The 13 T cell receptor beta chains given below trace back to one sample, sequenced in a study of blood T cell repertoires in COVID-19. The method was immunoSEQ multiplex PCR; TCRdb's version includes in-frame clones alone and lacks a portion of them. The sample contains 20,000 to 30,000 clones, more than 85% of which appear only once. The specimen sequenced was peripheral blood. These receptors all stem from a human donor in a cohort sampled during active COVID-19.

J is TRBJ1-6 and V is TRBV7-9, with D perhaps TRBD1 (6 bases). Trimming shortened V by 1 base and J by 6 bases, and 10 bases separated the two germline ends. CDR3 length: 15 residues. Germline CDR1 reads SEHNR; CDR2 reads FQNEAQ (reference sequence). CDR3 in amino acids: CASSLVQGSNSPLHF. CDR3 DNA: TGTGCCAGCAGCTTAGTGCAGGGGTCTAATTCACCCCTCCACTTT.

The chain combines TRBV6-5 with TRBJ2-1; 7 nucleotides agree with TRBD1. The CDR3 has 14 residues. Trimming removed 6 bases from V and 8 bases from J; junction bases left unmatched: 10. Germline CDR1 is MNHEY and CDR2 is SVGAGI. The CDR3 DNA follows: TGTGCCAGCAGGGGCGTTAGGACAGGCGATGAGCAGTTCTTC. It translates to CASRGVRTGDEQFF.

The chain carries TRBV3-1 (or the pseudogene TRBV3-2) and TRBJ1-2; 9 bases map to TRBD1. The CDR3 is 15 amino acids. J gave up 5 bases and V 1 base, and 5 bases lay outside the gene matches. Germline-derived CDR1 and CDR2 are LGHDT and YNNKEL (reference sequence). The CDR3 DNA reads TGTGCCAGCAGCCAAGGACAGGGGGGAGGGTATGGCTACACCTTC. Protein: CASSQGQGGGYGYTF.

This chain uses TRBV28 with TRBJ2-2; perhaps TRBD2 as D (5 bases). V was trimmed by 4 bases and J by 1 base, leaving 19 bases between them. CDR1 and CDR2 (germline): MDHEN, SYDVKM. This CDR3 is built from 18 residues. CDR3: CASSSSRGAGGNTGELFF. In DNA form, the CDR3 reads TGTGCCAGCAGTTCGTCGCGCGGAGCAGGAGGGAACACCGGGGAGCTGTTTTTT.

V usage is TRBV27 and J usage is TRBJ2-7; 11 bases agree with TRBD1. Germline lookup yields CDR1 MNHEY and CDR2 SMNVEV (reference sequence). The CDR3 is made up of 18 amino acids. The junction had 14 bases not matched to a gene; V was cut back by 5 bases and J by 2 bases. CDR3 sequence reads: CASSPRTGGSLGAYEQYF. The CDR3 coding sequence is TGTGCCAGCAGTCCCAGGACAGGGGGCTCATTAGGGGCCTACGAGCAGTACTTC.

The CDR3 coding sequence is TGTGCCAGCAGTGGGACCACTAGAAAAACTGGGCAGTACTTC. It specifies CASSGTTRKTGQYF. J is TRBJ2-7 and V is TRBV2, with D possibly TRBD2 on 5 matching bases. This CDR3 region has 14 residues. Germline assignment: CDR1 SNHLY and CDR2 FYNNEI. Trimming removed 4 bases from V and 9 bases from J, with 19 bases in between.

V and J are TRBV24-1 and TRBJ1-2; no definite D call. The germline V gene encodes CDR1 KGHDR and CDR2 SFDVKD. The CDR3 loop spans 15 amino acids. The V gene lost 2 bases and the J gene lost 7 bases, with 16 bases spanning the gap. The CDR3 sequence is CATSDSVIGVRGYTF. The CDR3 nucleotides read TGTGCCACCAGTGATTCAGTCATCGGGGTACGTGGCTACACCTTC.

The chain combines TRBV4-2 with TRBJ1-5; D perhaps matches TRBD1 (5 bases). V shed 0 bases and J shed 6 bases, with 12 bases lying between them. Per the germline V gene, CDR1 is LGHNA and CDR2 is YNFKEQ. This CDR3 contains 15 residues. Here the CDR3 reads CASSQDTGGLQPQHF. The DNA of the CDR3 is TGTGCCAGCAGCCAAGATACCGGGGGTCTTCAGCCCCAGCATTTT.

CDR3: CASSQTENTGELFF. CDR3 DNA sequence: TGCGCCAGCAGCCAAACAGAAAACACCGGGGAGCTGTTTTTT. This chain connects TRBV5-1 to TRBJ2-2; D unclear. Germline values: CDR1 SGHRS, CDR2 YFSETQ. The CDR3 consists of 14 residues. Trimming removed 4 bases at V and 2 bases at J, with 9 bases between.

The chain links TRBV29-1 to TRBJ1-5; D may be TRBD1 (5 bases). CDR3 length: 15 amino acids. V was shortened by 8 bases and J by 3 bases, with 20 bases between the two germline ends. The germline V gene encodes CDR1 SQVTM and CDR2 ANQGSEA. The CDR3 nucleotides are TGCAGCTCCGCGGGGGTGTTTGGGGTCAATCAGCCCCAGCATTTT. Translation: CSSAGVFGVNQPQHF.

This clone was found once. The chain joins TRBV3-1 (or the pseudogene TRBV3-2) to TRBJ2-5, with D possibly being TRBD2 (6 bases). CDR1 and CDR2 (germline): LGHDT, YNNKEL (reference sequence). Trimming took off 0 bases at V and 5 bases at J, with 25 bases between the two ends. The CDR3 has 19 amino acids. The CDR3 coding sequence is TGTGCCAGCAGCCAAGAGTTGGGGCAGGGTGTGACTGGGGGGGAGACCCAGTACTTC. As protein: CASSQELGQGVTGGETQYF.

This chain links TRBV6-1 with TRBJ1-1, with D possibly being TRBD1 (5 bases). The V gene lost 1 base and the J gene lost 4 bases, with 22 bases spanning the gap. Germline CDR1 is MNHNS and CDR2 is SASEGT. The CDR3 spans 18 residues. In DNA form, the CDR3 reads TGTGCCAGCAGTGAAGGATATCCCGGGCTAGGAAGGGGCACTGAAGCTTTCTTT. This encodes CASSEGYPGLGRGTEAFF.

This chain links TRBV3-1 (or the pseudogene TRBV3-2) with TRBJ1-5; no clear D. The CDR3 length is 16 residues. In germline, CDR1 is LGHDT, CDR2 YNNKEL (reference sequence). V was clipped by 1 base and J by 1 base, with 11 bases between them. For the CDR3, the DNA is TGTGCCAGCAGCCAAGCCGGGATGGCGAGCAATCAGCCCCAGCATTTT. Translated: CASSQAGMASNQPQHF.